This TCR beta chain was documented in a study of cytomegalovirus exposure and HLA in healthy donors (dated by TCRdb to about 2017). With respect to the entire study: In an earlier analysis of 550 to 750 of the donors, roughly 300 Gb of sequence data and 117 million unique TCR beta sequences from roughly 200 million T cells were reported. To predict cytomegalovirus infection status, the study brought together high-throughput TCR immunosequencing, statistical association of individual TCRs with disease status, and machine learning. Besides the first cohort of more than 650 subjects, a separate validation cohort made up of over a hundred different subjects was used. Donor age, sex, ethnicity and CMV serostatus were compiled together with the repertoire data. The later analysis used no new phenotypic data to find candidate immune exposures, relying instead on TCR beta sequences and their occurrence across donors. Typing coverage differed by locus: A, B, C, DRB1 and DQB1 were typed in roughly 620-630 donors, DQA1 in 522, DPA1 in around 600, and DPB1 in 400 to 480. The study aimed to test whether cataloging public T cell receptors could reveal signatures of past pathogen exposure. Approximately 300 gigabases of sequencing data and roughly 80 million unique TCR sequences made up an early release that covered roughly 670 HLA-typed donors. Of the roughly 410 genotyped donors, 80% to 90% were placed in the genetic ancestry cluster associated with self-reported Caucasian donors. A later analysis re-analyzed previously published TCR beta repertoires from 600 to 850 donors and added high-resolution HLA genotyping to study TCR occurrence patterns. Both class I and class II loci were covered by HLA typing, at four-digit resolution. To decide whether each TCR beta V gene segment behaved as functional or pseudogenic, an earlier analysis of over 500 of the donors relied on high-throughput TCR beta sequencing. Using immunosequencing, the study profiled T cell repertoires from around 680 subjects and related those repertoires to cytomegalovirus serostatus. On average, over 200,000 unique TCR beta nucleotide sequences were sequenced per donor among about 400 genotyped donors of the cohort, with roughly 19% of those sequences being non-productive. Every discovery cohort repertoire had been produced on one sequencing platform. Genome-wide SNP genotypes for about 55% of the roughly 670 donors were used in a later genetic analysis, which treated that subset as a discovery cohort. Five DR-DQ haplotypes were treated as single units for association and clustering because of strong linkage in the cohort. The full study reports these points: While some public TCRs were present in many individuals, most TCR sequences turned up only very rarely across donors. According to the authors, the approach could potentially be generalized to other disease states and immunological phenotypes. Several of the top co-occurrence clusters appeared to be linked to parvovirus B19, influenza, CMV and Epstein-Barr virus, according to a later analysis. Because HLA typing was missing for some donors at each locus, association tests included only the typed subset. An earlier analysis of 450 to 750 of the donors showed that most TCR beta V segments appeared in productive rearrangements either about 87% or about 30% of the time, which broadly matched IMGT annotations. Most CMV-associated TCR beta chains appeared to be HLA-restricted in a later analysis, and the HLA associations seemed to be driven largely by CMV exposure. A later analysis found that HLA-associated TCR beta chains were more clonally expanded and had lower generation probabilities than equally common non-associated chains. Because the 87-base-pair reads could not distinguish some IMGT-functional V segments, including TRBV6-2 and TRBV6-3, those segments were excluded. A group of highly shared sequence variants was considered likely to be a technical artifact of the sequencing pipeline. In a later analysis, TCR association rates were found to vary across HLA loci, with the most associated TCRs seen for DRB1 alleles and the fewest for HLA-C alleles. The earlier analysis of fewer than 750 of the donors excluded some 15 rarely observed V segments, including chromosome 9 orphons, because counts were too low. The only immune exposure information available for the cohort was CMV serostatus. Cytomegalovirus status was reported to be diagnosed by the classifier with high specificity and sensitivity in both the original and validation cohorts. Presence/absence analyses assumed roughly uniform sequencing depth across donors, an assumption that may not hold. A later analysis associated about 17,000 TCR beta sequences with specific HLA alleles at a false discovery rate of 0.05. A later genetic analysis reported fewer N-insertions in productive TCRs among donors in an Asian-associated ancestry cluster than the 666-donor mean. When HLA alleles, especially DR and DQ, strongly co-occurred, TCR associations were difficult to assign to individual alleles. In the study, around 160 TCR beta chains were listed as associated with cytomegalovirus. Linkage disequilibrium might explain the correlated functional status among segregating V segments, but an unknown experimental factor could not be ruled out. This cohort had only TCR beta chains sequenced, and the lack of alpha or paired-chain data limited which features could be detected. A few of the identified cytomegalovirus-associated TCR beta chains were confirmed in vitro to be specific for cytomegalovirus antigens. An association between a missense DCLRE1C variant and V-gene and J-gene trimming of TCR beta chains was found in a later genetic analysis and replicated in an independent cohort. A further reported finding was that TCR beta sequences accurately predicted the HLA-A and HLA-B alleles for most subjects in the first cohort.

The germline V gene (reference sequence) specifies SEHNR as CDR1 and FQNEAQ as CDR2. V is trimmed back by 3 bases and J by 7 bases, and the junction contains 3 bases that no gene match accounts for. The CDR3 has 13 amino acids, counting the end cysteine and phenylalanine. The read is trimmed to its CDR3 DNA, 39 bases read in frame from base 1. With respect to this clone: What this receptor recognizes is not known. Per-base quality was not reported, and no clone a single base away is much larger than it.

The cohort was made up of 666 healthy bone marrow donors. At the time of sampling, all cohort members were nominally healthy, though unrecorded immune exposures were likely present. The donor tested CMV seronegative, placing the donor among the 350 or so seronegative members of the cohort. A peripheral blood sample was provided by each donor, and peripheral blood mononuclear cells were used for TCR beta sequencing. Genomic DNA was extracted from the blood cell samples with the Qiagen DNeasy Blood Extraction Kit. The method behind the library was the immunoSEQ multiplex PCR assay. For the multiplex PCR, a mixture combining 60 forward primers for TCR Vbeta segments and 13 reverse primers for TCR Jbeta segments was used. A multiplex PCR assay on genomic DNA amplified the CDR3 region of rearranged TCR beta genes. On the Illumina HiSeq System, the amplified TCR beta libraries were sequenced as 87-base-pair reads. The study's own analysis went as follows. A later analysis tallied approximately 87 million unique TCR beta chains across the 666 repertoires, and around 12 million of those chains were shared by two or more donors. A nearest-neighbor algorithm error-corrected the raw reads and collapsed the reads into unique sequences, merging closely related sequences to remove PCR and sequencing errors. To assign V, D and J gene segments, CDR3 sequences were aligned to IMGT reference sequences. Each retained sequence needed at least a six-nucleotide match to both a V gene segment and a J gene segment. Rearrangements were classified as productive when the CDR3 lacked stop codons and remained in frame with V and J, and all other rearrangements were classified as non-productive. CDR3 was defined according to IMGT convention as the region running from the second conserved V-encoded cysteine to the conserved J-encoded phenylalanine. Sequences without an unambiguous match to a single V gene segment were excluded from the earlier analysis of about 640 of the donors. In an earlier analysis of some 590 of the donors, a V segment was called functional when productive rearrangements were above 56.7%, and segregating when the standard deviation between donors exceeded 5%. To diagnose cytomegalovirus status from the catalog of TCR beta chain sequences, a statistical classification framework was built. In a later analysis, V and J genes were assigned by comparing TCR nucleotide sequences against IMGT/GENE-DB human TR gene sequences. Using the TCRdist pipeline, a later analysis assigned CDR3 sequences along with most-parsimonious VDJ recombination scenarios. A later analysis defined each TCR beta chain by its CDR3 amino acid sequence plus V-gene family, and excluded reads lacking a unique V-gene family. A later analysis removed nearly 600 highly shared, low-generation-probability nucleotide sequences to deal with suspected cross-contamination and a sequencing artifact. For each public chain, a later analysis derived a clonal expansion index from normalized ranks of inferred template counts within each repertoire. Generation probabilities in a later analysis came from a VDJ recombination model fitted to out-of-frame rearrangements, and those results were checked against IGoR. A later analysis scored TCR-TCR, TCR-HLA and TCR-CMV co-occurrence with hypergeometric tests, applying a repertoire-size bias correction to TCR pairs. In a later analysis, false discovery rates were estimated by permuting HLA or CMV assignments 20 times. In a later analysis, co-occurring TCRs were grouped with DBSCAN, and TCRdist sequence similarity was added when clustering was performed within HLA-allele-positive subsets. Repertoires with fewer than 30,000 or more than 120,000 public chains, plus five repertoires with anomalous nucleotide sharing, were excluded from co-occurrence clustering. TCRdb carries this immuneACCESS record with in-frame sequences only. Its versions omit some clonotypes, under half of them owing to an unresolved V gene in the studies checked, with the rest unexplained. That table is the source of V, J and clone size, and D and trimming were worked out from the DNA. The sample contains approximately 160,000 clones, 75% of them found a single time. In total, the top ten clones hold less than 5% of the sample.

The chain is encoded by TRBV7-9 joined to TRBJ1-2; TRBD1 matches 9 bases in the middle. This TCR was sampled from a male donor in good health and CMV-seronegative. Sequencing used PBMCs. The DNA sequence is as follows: TGTGCCAGCAGCTTGGGGACAGGGATTGGCTACACCTTC. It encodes CASSLGTGIGYTF.